These 8 T cell receptor beta chains share one sample of origin, sequenced in a study of T cell changes during pregnancy in multiple sclerosis. The assay was immunoSEQ multiplex PCR, and TCRdb's table has in-frame clones only and misses some. The sample holds around 79,000 clones, 80% to 95% seen once. Here the sequenced sample was CD4+ T cells from peripheral blood mononuclear cells, taken in the second trimester of pregnancy. The receptor set was obtained from a female donor with multiple sclerosis, enrolled in a pregnancy study.

The J gene is TRBJ2-7, the V gene TRBV19; TRBD2 matches 8 bases. CDR1 is LNHDA and CDR2 is SQIVND in the germline V gene (reference sequence). This CDR3 is built from 15 residues. With V trimmed by 5 bases and J by 3 bases, 9 bases remained unmatched. This CDR3 is CASSFDGRAVYEQYF. In nucleotides, the CDR3 is TGTGCCAGTAGTTTTGACGGGAGGGCCGTCTACGAGCAGTACTTC.

The rearrangement uses TRBV7-9 and TRBJ2-7; 9 positions agree with TRBD1. V trimming: 4 bases; J trimming: 7 bases; junction bases outside the gene matches: 2. The CDR3 totals 12 residues. The germline gives CDR1 SEHNR, CDR2 FQNEAQ (reference sequence). In DNA form, the CDR3 reads TGTGCCAGCAGCTGGGGACAGGGAGAGCAGTACTTC. Protein: CASSWGQGEQYF.

The rearrangement links TRBV27 to TRBJ1-6; no firm D call. CDR3 length: 14 amino acids. V lost 2 bases to trimming and J lost 6 bases, with 8 bases between them. The germline gives CDR1 MNHEY, CDR2 SMNVEV (reference sequence). CDR3 coding DNA: TGTGCCAGCAGTTTAAGGGAGGGTAATTCACCCCTCCACTTT. This gives the protein CASSLREGNSPLHF.

The rearrangement uses TRBV6-5 and TRBJ1-1; 10 bases map to TRBD1. V shed 5 bases, J shed 1 base, and the junction held 4 bases outside the gene matches. The CDR3 has 15 residues. The germline CDR1 and CDR2 sequences are MNHEY and SVGAGI. In DNA form, the CDR3 reads TGTGCCAGCAGTCGACGGACAGGGGGGAACACTGAAGCTTTCTTT. Protein: CASSRRTGGNTEAFF.

This chain connects TRBV7-9 to TRBJ1-1, with D tentatively TRBD1 (6 bases). Looked up from germline, CDR1 is SEHNR and CDR2 is FQNEAQ (reference sequence). Trimming removed 3 bases from V and 2 bases from J, with 7 bases in between. There are 13 residues in the CDR3. This chain's CDR3 is CASSLDSNTEAFF. CDR3 DNA sequence: TGTGCCAGCAGCTTGGACAGCAACACTGAAGCTTTCTTT.

A single count supports this clone. The J gene is TRBJ2-3, the V gene TRBV30, with D uncertain. Trimming took 2 bases from V and 3 from J, leaving 12 bases between them. CDR1 is GTSNPN and CDR2 is SVGIG in the germline V gene (reference sequence). CDR3 length: 14 residues. The CDR3 region has the DNA TGTGCCTGGAGTACGGGTTTTAAAACAGATACGCAGTATTTT. It codes for CAWSTGFKTDTQYF.

The chain couples TRBV5-1 to TRBJ2-3; 8 nucleotides align to TRBD2. CDR3 length: 17 residues. V was pared by 0 bases and J by 6 bases, with 12 bases of the junction left unmatched. CDR1 and CDR2 from the germline V gene are SGHRS and YFSETQ. The CDR3 sequence is CASSLDLREVFADTQYF. The DNA for the CDR3 is TGCGCCAGCAGCTTGGATCTGCGGGAGGTATTTGCGGATACGCAGTATTTT.

V is TRBV6-5 and J is TRBJ1-1; tentative D call: TRBD1 (5 bases). V lost 1 base to trimming and J lost 8 bases, with 11 bases between them. Germline assignment: CDR1 MNHEY and CDR2 SVGAGI. This CDR3 has 13 amino acids. The CDR3 loop reads CASSYLGGHEAFF. The CDR3 nucleotides read TGTGCCAGCAGTTACTTAGGCGGACACGAAGCTTTCTTT.